Sequencing of this TCR beta chain was carried out in a study of shared clonotypes between healthy human individuals. Germline CDR1 and CDR2: SGHRS and YFSETQ. The V and J ends lost 3 bases and 5 bases, in that order; junction bases with no gene match: 9. This CDR3 has 16 residues. Replicate sorted-subset PCRs were loaded with around 0.2 ug DNA, approximately 31,000 T cell genomes. Profiled with immunoSEQ multiplex PCR; TCRdb holds only in-frame clones, not every one. The sample lists under 850,000 clones, 72% seen once, with approximately 2% in the top ten. All participating donors were Caucasian adults from Nashville, Tennessee.

The chain recombines TRBV5-1 with TRBJ2-5, with TRBD2 identical over 11 bases. This TCR was sampled from a woman in her 30s in good health. Sequenced material: memory CD4+ T cells sorted from blood. This sample's subset: CD45RA-negative fraction. CDR3 nucleotide sequence: TGCGCCAGCAGCTCCGGGAGGGCTAGCGGGAGGGAGACCCAGTACTTC. Its translation: CASSSGRASGRETQYF.